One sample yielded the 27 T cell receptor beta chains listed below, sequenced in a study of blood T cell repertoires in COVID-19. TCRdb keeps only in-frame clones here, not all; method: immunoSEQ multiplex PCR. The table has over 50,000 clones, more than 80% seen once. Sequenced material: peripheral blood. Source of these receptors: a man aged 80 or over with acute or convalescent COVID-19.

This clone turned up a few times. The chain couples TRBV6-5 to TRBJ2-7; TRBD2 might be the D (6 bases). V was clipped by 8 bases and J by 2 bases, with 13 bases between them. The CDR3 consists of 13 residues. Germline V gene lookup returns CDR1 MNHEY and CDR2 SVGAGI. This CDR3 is CASRGTATYEQYF. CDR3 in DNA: TGTGCCAGCCGGGGGACCGCGACCTACGAGCAGTACTTC.

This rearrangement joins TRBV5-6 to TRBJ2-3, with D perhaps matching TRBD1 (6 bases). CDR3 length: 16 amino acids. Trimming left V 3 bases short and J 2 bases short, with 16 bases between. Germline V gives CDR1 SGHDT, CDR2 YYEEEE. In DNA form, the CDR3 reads TGTGCCAGCAGCTGGACAGTAGGGGTTTCCACAGATACGCAGTATTTT. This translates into CASSWTVGVSTDTQYF.

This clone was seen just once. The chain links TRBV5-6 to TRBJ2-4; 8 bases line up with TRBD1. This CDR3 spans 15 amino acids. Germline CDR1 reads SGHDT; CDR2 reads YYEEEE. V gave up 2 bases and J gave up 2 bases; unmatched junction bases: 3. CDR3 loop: CASSFRGLTKNIQYF. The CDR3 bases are TGTGCCAGCAGCTTCAGGGGGCTGACCAAAAACATTCAGTACTTC.

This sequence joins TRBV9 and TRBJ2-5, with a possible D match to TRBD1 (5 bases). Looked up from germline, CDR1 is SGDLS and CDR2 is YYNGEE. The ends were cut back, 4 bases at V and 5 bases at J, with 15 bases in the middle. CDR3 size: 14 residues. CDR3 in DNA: TGTGCCAGCAGCTCCCTGGCAGGGCGGGAGACCCAGTACTTC. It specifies CASSSLAGRETQYF. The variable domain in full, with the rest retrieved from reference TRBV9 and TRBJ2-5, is DSGVTQTPKHLITATGQRVTLRCSPRSGDLSVYWYQQSLDQGLQFLIQYYNGEERAKGNILERFSAQQFPDLHSELNLSSLELGDSALYFCASSSLAGRETQYFGPGTRLLVL.

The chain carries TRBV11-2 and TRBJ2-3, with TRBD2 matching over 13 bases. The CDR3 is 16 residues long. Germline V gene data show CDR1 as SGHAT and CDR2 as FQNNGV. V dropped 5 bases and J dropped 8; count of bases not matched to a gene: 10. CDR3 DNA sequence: TGTGCCAGCAGCGATCTAACTAGCGGGGGGGCCGGTACGCAGTATTTT. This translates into CASSDLTSGGAGTQYF.

The CDR3 region has the DNA TGTGCCACCGCGACTAGCGGGGGGGCCGAGGAGACCCAGTACTTC. Amino acids: CATATSGGAEETQYF. V usage is TRBV5-4 and J usage is TRBJ2-5, with 14 positions matching TRBD2. Germline CDR1 and CDR2: SGHNT and YYREEE (reference sequence). J lost 5 bases, V lost 9 bases, and 9 bases had no gene match. There are 15 residues in the CDR3.

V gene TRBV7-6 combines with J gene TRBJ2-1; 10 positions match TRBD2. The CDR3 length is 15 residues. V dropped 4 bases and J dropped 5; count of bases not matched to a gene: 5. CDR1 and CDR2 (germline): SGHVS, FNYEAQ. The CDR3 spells CASSSGLADNNEQFF. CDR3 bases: TGTGCCAGCAGCTCAGGACTAGCGGACAACAATGAGCAGTTCTTC.

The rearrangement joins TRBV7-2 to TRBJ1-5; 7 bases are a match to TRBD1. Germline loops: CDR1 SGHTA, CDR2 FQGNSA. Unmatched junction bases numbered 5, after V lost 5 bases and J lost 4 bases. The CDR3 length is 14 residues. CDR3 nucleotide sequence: TGTGCCAGCAGCACCGGACAGGTGAATCAGCCCCAGCATTTT. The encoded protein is CASSTGQVNQPQHF. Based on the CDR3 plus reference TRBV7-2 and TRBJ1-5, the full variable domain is GAGVSQSPSNKVTEKGKDVELRCDPISGHTALYWYRQSLGQGLEFLIYFQGNSAPDKSGLPSDRFSAERTGGSVSTLTIQRTQQEDSAVYLCASSTGQVNQPQHFGDGTRLSIL.

CDR3 sequence reads: CASSTLSNTGELFF. CDR3 nucleotides: TGCGCCAGCAGTACTCTTTCGAACACCGGGGAGCTGTTTTTT. This chain joins TRBV10-1 and TRBJ2-2; D gene unclear. The CDR3 spans 14 residues. V dropped 5 bases and J dropped 0 bases, with 7 bases sitting between them. CDR1 and CDR2 (germline): WNHNN, SYGVQD (reference sequence).

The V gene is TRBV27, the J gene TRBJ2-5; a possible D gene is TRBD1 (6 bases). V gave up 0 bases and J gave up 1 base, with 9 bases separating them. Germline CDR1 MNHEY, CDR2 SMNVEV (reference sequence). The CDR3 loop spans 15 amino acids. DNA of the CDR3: TGTGCCAGCAGTTTATCTTGGACAGCCCAAGAGACCCAGTACTTC. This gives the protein CASSLSWTAQETQYF.

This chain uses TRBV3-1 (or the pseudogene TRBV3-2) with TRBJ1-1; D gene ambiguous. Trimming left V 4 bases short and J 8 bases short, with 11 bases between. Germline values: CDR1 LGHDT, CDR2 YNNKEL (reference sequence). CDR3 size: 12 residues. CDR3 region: CASSRRHQEAFF. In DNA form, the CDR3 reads TGTGCCAGCAGCCGGCGACACCAAGAAGCTTTCTTT.

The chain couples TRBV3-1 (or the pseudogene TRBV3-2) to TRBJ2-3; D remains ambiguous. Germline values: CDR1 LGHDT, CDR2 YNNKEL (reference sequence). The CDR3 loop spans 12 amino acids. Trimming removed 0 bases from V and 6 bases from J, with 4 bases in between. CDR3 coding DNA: TGTGCCAGCAGCCAAGATCTGGATACGCAGTATTTT. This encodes CASSQDLDTQYF.

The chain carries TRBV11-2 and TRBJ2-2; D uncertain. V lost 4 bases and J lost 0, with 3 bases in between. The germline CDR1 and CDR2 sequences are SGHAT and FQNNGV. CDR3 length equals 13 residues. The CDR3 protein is CASSSSNTGELFF. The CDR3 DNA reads TGTGCCAGCAGCTCTTCGAACACCGGGGAGCTGTTTTTT.

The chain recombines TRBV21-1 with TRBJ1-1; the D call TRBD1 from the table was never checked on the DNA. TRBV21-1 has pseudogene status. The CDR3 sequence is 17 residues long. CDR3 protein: CASISRGQLTKNTEAFF. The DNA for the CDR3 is TGTGCCAGCATATCAAGGGGGCAGTTGACTAAGAACACTGAAGCTTTCTTT.

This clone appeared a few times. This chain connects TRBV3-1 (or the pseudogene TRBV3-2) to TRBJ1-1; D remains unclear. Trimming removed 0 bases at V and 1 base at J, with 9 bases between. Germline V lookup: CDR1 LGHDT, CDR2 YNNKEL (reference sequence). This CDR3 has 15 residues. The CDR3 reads CASSQDPDKNTEAFF. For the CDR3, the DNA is TGTGCCAGCAGCCAAGATCCCGACAAGAACACTGAAGCTTTCTTT.

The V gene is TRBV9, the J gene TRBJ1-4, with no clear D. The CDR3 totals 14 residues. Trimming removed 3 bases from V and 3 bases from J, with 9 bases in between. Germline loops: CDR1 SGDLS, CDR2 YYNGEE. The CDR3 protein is CASSDLGANEKLFF. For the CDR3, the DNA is TGTGCCAGCAGCGATCTAGGAGCTAATGAAAAACTGTTTTTT. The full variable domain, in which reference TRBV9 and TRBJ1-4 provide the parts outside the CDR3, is DSGVTQTPKHLITATGQRVTLRCSPRSGDLSVYWYQQSLDQGLQFLIQYYNGEERAKGNILERFSAQQFPDLHSELNLSSLELGDSALYFCASSDLGANEKLFFGSGTQLSVL.

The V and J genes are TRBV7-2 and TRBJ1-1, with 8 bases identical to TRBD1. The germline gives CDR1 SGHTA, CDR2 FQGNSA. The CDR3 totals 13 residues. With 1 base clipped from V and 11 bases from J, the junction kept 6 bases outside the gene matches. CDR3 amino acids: CASSLGTGHGAFF. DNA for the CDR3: TGTGCCAGCAGCTTAGGGACAGGGCATGGGGCTTTCTTT.

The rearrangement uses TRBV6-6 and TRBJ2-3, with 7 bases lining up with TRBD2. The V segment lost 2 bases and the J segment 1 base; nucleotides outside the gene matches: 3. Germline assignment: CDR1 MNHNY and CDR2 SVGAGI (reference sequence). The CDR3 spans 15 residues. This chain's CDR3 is CASSYQLAGTDTQYF. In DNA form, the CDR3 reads TGTGCCAGCAGTTACCAGCTAGCGGGCACAGATACGCAGTATTTT.

As DNA, the CDR3 is TGTGCCAGCTCACCCCGGCAGGACAATGAGCAGTTCTTC. This translates into CASSPRQDNEQFF. The V gene is TRBV18, the J gene TRBJ2-1; D gene unclear. Trimming shortened V by 3 bases and J by 5 bases, and 8 bases separated the two germline ends. There are 13 residues in the CDR3. Germline CDR1 reads KGHSH; CDR2 reads LQKENI.

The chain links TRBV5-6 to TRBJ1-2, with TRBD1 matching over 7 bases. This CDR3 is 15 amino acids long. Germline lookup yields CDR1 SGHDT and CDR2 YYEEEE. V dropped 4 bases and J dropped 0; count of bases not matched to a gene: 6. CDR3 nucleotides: TGTGCCAGCAGCGAAGGGACAGCCTCTAACTATGGCTACACCTTC. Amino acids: CASSEGTASNYGYTF.

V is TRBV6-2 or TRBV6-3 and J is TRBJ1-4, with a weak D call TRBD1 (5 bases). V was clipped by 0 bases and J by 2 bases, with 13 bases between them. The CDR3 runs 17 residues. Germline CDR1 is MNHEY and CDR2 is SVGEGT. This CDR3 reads CASSYSPLGGTNEKLFF. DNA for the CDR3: TGTGCCAGCAGTTACTCCCCTCTCGGGGGGACTAATGAAAAACTGTTTTTT.

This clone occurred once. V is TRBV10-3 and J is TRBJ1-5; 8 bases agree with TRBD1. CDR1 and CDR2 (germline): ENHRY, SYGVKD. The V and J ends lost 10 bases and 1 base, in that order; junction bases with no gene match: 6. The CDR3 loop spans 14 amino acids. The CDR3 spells CATRQGLSNQPQHF. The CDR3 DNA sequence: TGTGCCACCAGACAGGGGTTAAGCAATCAGCCCCAGCATTTT.

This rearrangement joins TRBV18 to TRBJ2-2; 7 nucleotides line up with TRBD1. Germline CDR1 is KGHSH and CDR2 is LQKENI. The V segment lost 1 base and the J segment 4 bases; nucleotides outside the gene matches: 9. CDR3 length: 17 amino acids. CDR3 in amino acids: CASSPLSQGRFTGELFF. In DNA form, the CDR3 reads TGTGCCAGCTCACCACTTTCACAGGGGCGATTCACCGGGGAGCTGTTTTTT.

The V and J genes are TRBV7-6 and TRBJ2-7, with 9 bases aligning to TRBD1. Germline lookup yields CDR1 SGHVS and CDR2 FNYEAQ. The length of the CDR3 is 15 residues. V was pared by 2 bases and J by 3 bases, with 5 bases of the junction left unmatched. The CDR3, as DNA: TGTGCCAGCAGCTTACTGACAGGGGGGAACTACGAGCAGTACTTC. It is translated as CASSLLTGGNYEQYF.

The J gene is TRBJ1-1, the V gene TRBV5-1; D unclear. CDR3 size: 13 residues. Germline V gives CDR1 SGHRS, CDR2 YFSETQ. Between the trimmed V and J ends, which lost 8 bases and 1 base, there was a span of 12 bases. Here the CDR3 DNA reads TGCGCCAGTCAGTTACAGCAGAACACTGAAGCTTTCTTT. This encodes CASQLQQNTEAFF.

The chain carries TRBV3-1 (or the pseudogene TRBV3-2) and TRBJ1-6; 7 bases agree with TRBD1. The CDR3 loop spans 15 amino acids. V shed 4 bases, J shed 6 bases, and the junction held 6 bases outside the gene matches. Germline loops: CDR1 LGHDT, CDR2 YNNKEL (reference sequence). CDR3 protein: CASSPRDSTNSPLHF. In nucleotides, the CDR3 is TGTGCCAGCAGCCCCCGGGACAGTACTAATTCACCCCTCCACTTT.

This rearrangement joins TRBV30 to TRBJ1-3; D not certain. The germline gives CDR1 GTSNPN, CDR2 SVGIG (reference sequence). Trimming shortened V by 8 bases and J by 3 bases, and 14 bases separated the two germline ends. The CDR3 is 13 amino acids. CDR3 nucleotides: TGTGCCGCCAAGCGGGCTGGTGGAAACACCATATATTTT. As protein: CAAKRAGGNTIYF.